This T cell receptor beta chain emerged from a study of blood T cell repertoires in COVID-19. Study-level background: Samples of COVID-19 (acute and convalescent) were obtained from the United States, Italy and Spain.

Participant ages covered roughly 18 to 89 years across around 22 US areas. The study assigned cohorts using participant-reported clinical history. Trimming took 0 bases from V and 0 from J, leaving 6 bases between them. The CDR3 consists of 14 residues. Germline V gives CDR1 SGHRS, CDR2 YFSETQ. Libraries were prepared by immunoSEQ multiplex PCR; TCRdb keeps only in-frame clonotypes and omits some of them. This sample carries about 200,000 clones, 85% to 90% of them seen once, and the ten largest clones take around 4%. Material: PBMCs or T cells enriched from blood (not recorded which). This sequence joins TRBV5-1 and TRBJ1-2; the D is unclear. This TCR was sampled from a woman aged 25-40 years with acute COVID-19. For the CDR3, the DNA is TGCGCCAGCAGCTTGGTTTCCGCTAACTATGGCTACACCTTC. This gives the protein CASSLVSANYGYTF.